This TCR beta chain was found in a study of CD8 T cells in ankylosing spondylitis. A few counts support this clonotype. As the method for making TCR beta libraries, quantitative 5'-RACE with molecular barcodes was used. TCRdb reprocessed the 5' RACE reads with MiXCR, giving one entry per CDR3 protein. The sample lists 200,000 to 250,000 distinct CDR3 sequences, roughly 26% occurring once. Trimming shortened V by 6 bases and J by 5 bases, and 11 bases separated the two germline ends. This CDR3 spans 13 amino acids. Germline loops: CDR1 MNHEY, CDR2 SMNVEV (reference sequence). V usage is TRBV27 and J usage is TRBJ2-1; D may be TRBD1 (5 bases). The source is a male donor with ankylosing spondylitis or in good health (not recorded which). Sequencing was done on a sample of blood, either unsorted or a sorted T cell fraction (not recorded which). The CDR3 is CASSRQLDNEQFF. Written as DNA, the CDR3 is TGTGCCAGCAGCCGACAGCTGGACAATGAGCAGTTCTTC.